The 3 T cell receptor beta chains presented below share a single source sample, sequenced in a study of response to subunit inactivated influenza vaccine. TCRdb recomputed calls from the RT-PCR reads with MiXCR, one row per CDR3 protein. This repertoire shows some 850,000 distinct CDR3 sequences, approximately 17% found once; its top ten account for approximately 10%. The sample here was PBMCs from blood, taken 4 to 6 days after vaccination. The source of these receptors is a man aged 50 to 59 who received an inactivated influenza vaccine.

This clonotype was seen more than once but under ten times. The chain links TRBV6-5 to TRBJ1-1; unclear D gene. The CDR3 length is 14 residues. V dropped 5 bases and J dropped 1 base, with 11 bases sitting between them. Germline CDR1 reads MNHEY; CDR2 reads SVGAGI. CDR3 sequence reads: CASSNRRRNTEAFF. The CDR3 region has the DNA TGTGCCAGCAGTAACCGACGAAGGAACACTGAAGCTTTCTTT.

This clonotype was detected only a few times. The chain joins TRBV7-2 to TRBJ2-2, with D maybe TRBD1 (6 bases). This CDR3 contains 15 residues. Trimming pared 7 bases from V and 0 bases from J, leaving 12 bases between. Germline V gene data show CDR1 as SGHTA and CDR2 as FQGNSA. Here the CDR3 reads CASNYRVSNTGELFF. The CDR3 DNA sequence: TGTGCCAGCAACTACAGGGTTTCGAACACCGGGGAGCTGTTTTTT.

This clonotype has a handful of counts. The chain is built from TRBV29-1 and TRBJ2-7; D is unresolved. This CDR3 is 13 amino acids long. CDR1 and CDR2 from the germline V gene are SQVTM and ANQGSEA. Trimming shortened V by 5 bases and J by 7 bases, and 18 bases separated the two germline ends. The CDR3 loop is CSVQGRQSVEQYF. The CDR3 DNA follows: TGCAGCGTTCAAGGGCGACAATCAGTGGAGCAGTACTTC.